This T cell receptor (beta chain) was obtained from a study of T cells after yellow fever vaccination. Study-wide results and caveats: Contaminating bulk clonotypes could be abundant in FACS-sorted repertoires.

About this clonotype: The antigen remains undetermined.

Germline loops: CDR1 MNHNS, CDR2 SASEGT. Trimming removed 6 bases from V and 2 bases from J, with 11 bases in between. CDR3 size: 14 residues. TCRdb processed the 5' RACE reads anew with MiXCR; each CDR3 protein has one entry. The table lists 300,000 or so distinct CDR3 sequences, about 7.8% of them singletons, with around 17% in the top ten. The chain carries TRBV6-1 and TRBJ2-1, with no clear D. The sequencing used PBMCs, collected about 41 days after the first yellow fever vaccination. The sequence derives from a man between 18 and 35 years old who received the YFV17D yellow fever vaccine. The CDR3 DNA is TGTGCCAGCAGGGGGATTGGGACCTACAATGAGCAGTTCTTC. This encodes CASRGIGTYNEQFF.